This TCR beta chain derives from a study of blood T cell repertoires in COVID-19. The method was immunoSEQ multiplex PCR; TCRdb's version includes in-frame clones alone and lacks a portion of them. Of more than 90,000 clones detected, 86% appear once; the ten largest clones hold under 5%. Germline V lookup: CDR1 SGHNT, CDR2 YYREEE (reference sequence). The CDR3 runs to 13 residues. V lost 3 bases and J 14 bases, leaving 19 bases between the germline ends. This chain uses TRBV5-4 with TRBJ2-3; TRBD2 is a possible D gene (5 bases). This TCR was recovered from a man in his forties with acute or convalescent COVID-19. The sequenced sample was peripheral blood. The chain's CDR3 is CASSSGGGRLSYF. Here the CDR3 DNA reads TGTGCCAGCAGCTCAGGCGGAGGTCGGCTATCGTATTTT.